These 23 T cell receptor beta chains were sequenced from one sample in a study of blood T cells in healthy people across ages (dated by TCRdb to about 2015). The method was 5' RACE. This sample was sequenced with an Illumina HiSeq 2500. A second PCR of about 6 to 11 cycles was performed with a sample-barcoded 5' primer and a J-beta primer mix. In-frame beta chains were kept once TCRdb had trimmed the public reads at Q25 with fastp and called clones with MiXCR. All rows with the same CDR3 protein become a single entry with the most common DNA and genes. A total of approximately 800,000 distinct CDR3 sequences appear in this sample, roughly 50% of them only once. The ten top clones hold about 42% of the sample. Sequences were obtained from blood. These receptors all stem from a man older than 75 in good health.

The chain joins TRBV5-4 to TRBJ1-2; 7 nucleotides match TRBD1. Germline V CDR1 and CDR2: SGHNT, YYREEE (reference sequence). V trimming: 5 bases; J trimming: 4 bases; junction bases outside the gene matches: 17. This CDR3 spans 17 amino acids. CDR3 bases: TGTGCCAGCAGAGCTTGGCAGGGGAGGACAGGCTTCTATGGCTACACCTTC. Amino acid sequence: CASRAWQGRTGFYGYTF.

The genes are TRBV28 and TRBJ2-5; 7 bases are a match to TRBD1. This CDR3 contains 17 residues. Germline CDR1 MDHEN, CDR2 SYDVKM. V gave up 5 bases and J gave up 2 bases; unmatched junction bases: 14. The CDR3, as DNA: TGTGCCAGCAGTCCCGAGGGGACAGCCCAACTTCAAGAGACCCAGTACTTC. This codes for CASSPEGTAQLQETQYF.

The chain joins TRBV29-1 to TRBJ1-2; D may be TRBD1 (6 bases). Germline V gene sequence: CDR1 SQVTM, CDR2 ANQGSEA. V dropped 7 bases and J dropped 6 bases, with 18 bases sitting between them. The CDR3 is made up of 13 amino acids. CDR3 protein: CSGGETGINGYTF. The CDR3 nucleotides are TGCAGCGGGGGGGAGACAGGCATCAATGGCTACACCTTC.

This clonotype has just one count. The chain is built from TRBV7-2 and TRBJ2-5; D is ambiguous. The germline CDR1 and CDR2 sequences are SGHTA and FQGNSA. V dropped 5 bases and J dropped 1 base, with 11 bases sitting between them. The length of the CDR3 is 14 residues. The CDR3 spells CASSLQSTQETQYF. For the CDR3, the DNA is TGTGCCAGCAGCCTACAGTCGACCCAAGAGACCCAGTACTTC.

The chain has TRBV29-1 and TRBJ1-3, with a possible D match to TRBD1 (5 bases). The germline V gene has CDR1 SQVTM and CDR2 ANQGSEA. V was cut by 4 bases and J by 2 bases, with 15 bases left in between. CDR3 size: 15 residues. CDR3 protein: CSVVRGASAGNTIYF. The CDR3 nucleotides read TGCAGCGTTGTTCGCGGGGCCAGTGCTGGAAACACCATATATTTT.

CDR3 nucleotide sequence: TGCAGTGCTCCCTCAGCGGGAGTTGCAAATGAGCAGTTCTTC. Translated: CSAPSAGVANEQFF. The chain combines TRBV20-1 with TRBJ2-1, with 8 bases that match TRBD2. CDR1 and CDR2 from the germline V gene are DFQATT and SNEGSKA (reference sequence). With V trimmed by 5 bases and J by 7 bases, 10 bases remained unmatched. There are 14 residues in the CDR3.

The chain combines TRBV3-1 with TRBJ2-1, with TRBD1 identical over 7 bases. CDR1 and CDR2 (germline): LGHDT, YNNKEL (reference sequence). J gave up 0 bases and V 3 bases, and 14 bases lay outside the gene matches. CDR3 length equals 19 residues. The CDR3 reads CASSQAGGVGKLSYNEQFF. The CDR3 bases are TGTGCCAGCAGCCAGGCAGGGGGAGTGGGGAAACTCTCCTACAATGAGCAGTTCTTC.

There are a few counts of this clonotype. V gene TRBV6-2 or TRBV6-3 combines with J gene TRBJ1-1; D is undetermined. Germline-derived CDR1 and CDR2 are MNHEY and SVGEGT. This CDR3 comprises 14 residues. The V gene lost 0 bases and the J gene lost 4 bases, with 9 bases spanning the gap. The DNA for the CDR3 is TGTGCCAGCAGTTACTCGAGGGCGCTCACTGAAGCTTTCTTT. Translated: CASSYSRALTEAFF.

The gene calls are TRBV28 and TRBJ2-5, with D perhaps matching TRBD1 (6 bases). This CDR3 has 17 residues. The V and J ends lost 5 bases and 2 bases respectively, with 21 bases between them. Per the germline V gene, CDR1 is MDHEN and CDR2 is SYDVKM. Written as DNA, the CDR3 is TGTGCCAGCAGTCCGTTAGGACAGCTGGGTTTGCAAGAGACCCAGTACTTC. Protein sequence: CASSPLGQLGLQETQYF.

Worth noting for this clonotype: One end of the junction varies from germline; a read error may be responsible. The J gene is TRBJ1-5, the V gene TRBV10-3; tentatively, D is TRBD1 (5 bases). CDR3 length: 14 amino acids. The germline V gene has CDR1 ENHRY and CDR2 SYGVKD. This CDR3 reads CAISEQGGKQPQHF. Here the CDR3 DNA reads TGTGCCATCAGTGAGCAGGGCGGCAAACAGCCCCAGCATTTT.

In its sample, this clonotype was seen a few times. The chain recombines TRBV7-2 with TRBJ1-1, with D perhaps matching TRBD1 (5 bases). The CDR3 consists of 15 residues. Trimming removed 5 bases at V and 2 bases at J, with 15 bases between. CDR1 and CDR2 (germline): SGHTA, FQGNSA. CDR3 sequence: CASSPRGQGNTEAFF. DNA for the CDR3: TGTGCCAGCAGCCCGCGAGGTCAGGGAAACACTGAAGCTTTCTTT. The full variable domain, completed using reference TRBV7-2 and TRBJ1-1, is GAGVSQSPSNKVTEKGKDVELRCDPISGHTALYWYRQSLGQGLEFLIYFQGNSAPDKSGLPSDRFSAERTGGSVSTLTIQRTQQEDSAVYLCASSPRGQGNTEAFFGQGTRLTVV.

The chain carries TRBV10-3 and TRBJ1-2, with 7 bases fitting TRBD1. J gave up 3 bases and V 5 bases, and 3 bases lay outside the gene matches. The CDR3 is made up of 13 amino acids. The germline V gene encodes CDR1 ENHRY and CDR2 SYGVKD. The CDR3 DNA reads TGTGCCATCAGTAACGACAGGGACTATGGCTACACCTTC. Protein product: CAISNDRDYGYTF.

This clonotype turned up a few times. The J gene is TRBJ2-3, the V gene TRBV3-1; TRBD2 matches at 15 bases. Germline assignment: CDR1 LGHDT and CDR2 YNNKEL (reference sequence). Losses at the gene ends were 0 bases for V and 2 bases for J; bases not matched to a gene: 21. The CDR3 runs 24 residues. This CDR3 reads CASSQDRVTGTSGRSLRFTDTQYF. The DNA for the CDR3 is TGTGCCAGCAGCCAAGATCGGGTTACCGGGACTAGCGGGAGGAGCCTTCGCTTCACAGATACGCAGTATTTT.

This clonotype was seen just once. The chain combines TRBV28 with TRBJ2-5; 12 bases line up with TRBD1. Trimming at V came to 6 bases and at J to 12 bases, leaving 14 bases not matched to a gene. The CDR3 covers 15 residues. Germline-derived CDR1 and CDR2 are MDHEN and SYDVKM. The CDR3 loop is CASRPPGQGAIQEYF. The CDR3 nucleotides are TGTGCCAGCAGGCCCCCGGGACAGGGGGCGATTCAGGAGTACTTC.

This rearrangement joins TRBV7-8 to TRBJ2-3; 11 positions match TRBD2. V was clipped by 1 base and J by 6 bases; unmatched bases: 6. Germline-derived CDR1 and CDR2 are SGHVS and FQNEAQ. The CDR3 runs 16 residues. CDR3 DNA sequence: TGTGCCAGCAGCTTAGACACTAGCGGGAGAGGGGATACGCAGTATTTT. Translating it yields CASSLDTSGRGDTQYF.

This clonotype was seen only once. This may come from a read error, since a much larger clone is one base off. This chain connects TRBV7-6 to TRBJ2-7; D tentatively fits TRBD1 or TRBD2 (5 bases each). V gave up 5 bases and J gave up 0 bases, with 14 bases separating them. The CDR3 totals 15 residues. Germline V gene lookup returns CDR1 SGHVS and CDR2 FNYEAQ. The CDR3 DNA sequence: TGTGCCAGCAGCCAGGACTGGGGGAGCTCCTACGAGCAGTACTTC. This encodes CASSQDWGSSYEQYF.

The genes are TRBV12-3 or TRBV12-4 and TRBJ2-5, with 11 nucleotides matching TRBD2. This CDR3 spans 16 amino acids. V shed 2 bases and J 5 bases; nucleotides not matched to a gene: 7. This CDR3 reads CASSLQLAGVFETQYF. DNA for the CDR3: TGTGCCAGCAGTTTACAACTAGCGGGAGTTTTCGAGACCCAGTACTTC.

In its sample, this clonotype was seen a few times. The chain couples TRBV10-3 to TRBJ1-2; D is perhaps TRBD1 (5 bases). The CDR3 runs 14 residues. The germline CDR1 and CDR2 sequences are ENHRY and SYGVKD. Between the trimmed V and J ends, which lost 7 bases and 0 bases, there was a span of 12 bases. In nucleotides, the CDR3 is TGTGCCATCAACGGGGGAGGATCTAACTATGGCTACACCTTC. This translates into CAINGGGSNYGYTF.

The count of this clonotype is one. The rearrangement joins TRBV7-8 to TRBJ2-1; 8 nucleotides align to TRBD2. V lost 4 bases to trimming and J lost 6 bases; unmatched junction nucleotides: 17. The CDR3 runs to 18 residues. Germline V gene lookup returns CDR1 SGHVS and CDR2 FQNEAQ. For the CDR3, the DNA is TGTGCCAGCAGCTCCGCCGTGGGACTAGGTCGGCGGGGCAATGAGCAGTTCTTC. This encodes CASSSAVGLGRRGNEQFF.

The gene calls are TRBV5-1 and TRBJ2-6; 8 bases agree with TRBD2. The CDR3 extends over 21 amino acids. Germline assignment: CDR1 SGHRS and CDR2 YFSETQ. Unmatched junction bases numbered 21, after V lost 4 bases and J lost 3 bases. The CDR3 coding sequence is TGCGCCAGCAGCACTTACCCGACTAGCGTAAGGGGTGGAGATGGGGCCAACGTCCTGACTTTC. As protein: CASSTYPTSVRGGDGANVLTF.

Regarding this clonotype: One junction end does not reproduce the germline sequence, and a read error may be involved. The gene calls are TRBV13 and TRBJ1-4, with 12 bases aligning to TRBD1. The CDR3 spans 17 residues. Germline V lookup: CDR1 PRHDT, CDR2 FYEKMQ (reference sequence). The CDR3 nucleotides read TGTGCTAGCAGCTCCCGGGACAGGGGGCCCGTAGGTGAAAAACTGTTTTTT. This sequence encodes CASSSRDRGPVGEKLFF.

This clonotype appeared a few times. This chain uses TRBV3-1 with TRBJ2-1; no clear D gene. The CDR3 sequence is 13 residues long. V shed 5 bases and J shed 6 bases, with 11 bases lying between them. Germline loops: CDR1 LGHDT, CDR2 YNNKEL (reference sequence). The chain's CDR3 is CASSGRPGNEQFF. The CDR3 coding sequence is TGTGCCAGCAGCGGGCGCCCGGGCAATGAGCAGTTCTTC.

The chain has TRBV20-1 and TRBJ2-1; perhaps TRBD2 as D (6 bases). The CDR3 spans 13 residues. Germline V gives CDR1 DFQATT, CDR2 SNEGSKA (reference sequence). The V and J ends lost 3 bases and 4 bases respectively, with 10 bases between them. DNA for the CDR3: TGCAGTGCTAGCCTAGCGCAGTACAATGAGCAGTTCTTC. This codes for CSASLAQYNEQFF.